Shown below are 24 T cell receptor beta chains from a single sample sequenced in a study of blood T cell repertoires in COVID-19. Assay: immunoSEQ multiplex PCR; the TCRdb copy retains only in-frame clones and omits some. The sample contains fewer than 700,000 clones, about 89% of which appear only once. Sequencing used peripheral blood. The receptors were sampled from a woman in her forties or fifties with COVID-19, enrolled during active disease.

The rearrangement links TRBV19 to TRBJ1-2; tentative D call: TRBD1 (6 bases). CDR1 is LNHDA and CDR2 is SQIVND in the germline V gene (reference sequence). The CDR3 totals 15 residues. Trimming stripped 8 bases from V and 3 bases from J, with 19 bases between. CDR3 nucleotide sequence: TGTGCCAGTGGGGACACAGGGAGGGCGGACTATGGCTACACCTTC. Its protein is CASGDTGRADYGYTF.

The chain couples TRBV3-1 (or the pseudogene TRBV3-2) to TRBJ2-3; TRBD1 agrees at 9 bases. This CDR3 region has 17 residues. Unmatched junction bases numbered 13, after V lost 3 bases and J lost 6 bases. The germline CDR1 and CDR2 sequences are LGHDT and YNNKEL (reference sequence). DNA for the CDR3: TGTGCCAGCAGCCAGCACTCCGGGACAGGGACTCGGGATACGCAGTATTTT. Translating gives CASSQHSGTGTRDTQYF.

J is TRBJ1-1 and V is TRBV19; D gene unclear. Trimming took off 7 bases at V and 9 bases at J, with 21 bases between the two ends. Germline CDR1 LNHDA, CDR2 SQIVND (reference sequence). The CDR3 sequence is 14 residues long. The CDR3 reads CASTTSGHVFQAFF. CDR3 DNA sequence: TGTGCCAGTACCACGTCAGGCCATGTCTTTCAAGCTTTCTTT.

The J gene is TRBJ1-2, the V gene TRBV25-1, with D perhaps TRBD1 (6 bases). Germline CDR1 and CDR2: MGHDK and SYGVNS. Trimming took off 6 bases at V and 8 bases at J, with 22 bases between the two ends. The CDR3 contains 15 residues. The CDR3 bases are TGTGCCAGCAGCACTAGGGCGGGGGCTCTAAAAGGCTACACCTTC. Translating gives CASSTRAGALKGYTF.

V and J are TRBV6-5 and TRBJ1-2; 7 bases are shared with TRBD1. The CDR3 sequence is 16 residues long. Germline V gene lookup returns CDR1 MNHEY and CDR2 SVGAGI. After removal of 2 bases from V and 2 bases from J, the junction contained 8 bases not matched to a gene. Written as DNA, the CDR3 is TGTGCCAGCAGTTACAGTAACCTCAGGGGGAACTATGGCTACACCTTC. Its translation is CASSYSNLRGNYGYTF.

Points on this clone: Additional DNA sequences in this sample encode the identical CDR3. The CDR3 region is CASSVSLNTEAFF. Here the CDR3 DNA reads TGTGCCAGCAGCGTAAGCTTGAACACTGAAGCTTTCTTT. The chain uses TRBV9 and TRBJ1-1; D ambiguous. The germline gives CDR1 SGDLS, CDR2 YYNGEE. This CDR3 is 13 amino acids long. Trimming removed 1 base at V and 0 bases at J, with 4 bases between.

J is TRBJ2-7 and V is TRBV2; D is perhaps TRBD2 (5 bases). The V gene lost 6 bases and the J gene lost 2 bases, with 14 bases spanning the gap. This CDR3 has 14 amino acids. Germline CDR1 reads SNHLY; CDR2 reads FYNNEI. The CDR3 region is CASRRTGSPYEQYF. The DNA for the CDR3 is TGTGCCAGCAGACGTACGGGGAGCCCCTACGAGCAGTACTTC.

The V and J genes are TRBV25-1 and TRBJ1-1, with 9 bases lining up with TRBD1. This CDR3 has 14 residues. Germline values: CDR1 MGHDK, CDR2 SYGVNS. V shed 4 bases and J 4 bases; nucleotides not matched to a gene: 4. CDR3 nucleotides: TGTGCCAGCAGTGCCGGGACAGGGAGCACTGAAGCTTTCTTT. Translation: CASSAGTGSTEAFF. The full variable domain, in which reference TRBV25-1 and TRBJ1-1 provide the parts outside the CDR3, is EADIYQTPRYLVIGTGKKITLECSQTMGHDKMYWYQQDPGMELHLIHYSYGVNSTEKGDLSSESTVSRIRTEHFPLTLESARPSHTSQYLCASSAGTGSTEAFFGQGTRLTVV.

The V call is TRBV5-5, the J call TRBJ1-1; D remains unclear. Looked up from germline, CDR1 is SGHKS and CDR2 is YYEKEE (reference sequence). V was cut by 4 bases and J by 4 bases, with 23 bases left in between. CDR3 length equals 17 residues. Written as DNA, the CDR3 is TGTGCCAGCAGCCTCCCACGGGGTTGGGGATCCCTCACTGAAGCTTTCTTT. Translating it yields CASSLPRGWGSLTEAFF.

This clone occurred a few times. The identical CDR3 is also encoded by other nucleotide sequences in the sample. This rearrangement joins TRBV2 to TRBJ1-3; no clear D gene. V dropped 3 bases and J dropped 0 bases, with 6 bases sitting between them. This CDR3 spans 14 amino acids. CDR1 is SNHLY, CDR2 FYNNEI, per germline. CDR3 sequence reads: CASSDGSSGNTIYF. The CDR3 nucleotides read TGTGCCAGCAGTGACGGTAGCTCTGGAAACACCATATATTTT.

V usage is TRBV4-1 and J usage is TRBJ1-1; D is undetermined. V was clipped by 1 base and J by 12 bases, with 24 bases between them. The germline CDR1 and CDR2 sequences are MGHRA and YSYEKL. This CDR3 is 16 amino acids long. CDR3 residues: CASSQASTDGRRRPFF. DNA for the CDR3: TGCGCCAGCAGCCAAGCTTCGACGGACGGACGACGGAGGCCTTTCTTT.

This chain joins TRBV12-3 or TRBV12-4 and TRBJ1-2; TRBD1 might be the D (6 bases). V shed 5 bases and J shed 4 bases, with 8 bases lying between them. The CDR3 is 12 amino acids. The CDR3 loop reads CASSRTVYGYTF. The DNA for the CDR3 is TGTGCCAGCAGTCGGACAGTCTATGGCTACACCTTC.

This chain uses TRBV19 with TRBJ1-1; no clear D. The CDR3 spans 12 residues. CDR1 is LNHDA, CDR2 SQIVND, per germline (reference sequence). Trimming removed 5 bases from V and 5 bases from J, with 9 bases in between. The CDR3: CASSPEGTEAFF. In DNA form, the CDR3 reads TGTGCCAGTAGTCCCGAGGGTACTGAAGCTTTCTTT.

This chain links TRBV6-5 with TRBJ1-5; D is perhaps TRBD1 (5 bases). With 2 bases removed from V and 0 bases from J, the gap between germline ends came to 5 bases. This CDR3 spans 14 amino acids. CDR1 and CDR2 (germline): MNHEY, SVGAGI. The CDR3 sequence is CASSYRGSNQPQHF. CDR3 sequence (DNA): TGTGCCAGCAGTTACAGGGGTAGCAATCAGCCCCAGCATTTT.

The gene calls are TRBV29-1 and TRBJ1-4; a possible D gene is TRBD1 (5 bases). Trimming removed 7 bases at V and 5 bases at J, with 20 bases between. The CDR3 loop spans 15 amino acids. Germline CDR1 and CDR2: SQVTM and ANQGSEA. CDR3 nucleotide sequence: TGCAGCGCTCCTGAACCCCAGGGTCCCAATGAAAAACTGTTTTTT. It is translated as CSAPEPQGPNEKLFF.

The rearrangement uses TRBV7-2 and TRBJ2-7; 7 bases are shared with TRBD1. The CDR3 is 16 residues long. The germline V gene encodes CDR1 SGHTA and CDR2 FQGNSA. With 3 bases clipped from V and 5 bases from J, the junction kept 13 bases outside the gene matches. The CDR3 sequence: CASSLRIGDSADEQYF. The DNA of the CDR3 is TGTGCCAGCAGCTTGCGAATAGGGGACAGTGCCGACGAGCAGTACTTC.

V is TRBV14 and J is TRBJ1-1, with a possible D match to TRBD1 (6 bases). Germline-derived CDR1 and CDR2 are SGHDN and FVKESK. This CDR3 comprises 12 residues. Trimming shortened V by 4 bases and J by 6 bases, and 9 bases separated the two germline ends. The CDR3 reads CASSPNRAEAFF. CDR3 coding DNA: TGTGCCAGCAGCCCAAACAGGGCTGAAGCTTTCTTT.

This clone was picked up many times. V gene TRBV12-3 or TRBV12-4 combines with J gene TRBJ1-2; possibly TRBD1 for D (6 bases). CDR3 length equals 12 residues. Trimming took 3 bases from V and 9 from J, leaving 11 bases between them. The CDR3 protein is CASSFGQGRYTF. The DNA for the CDR3 is TGTGCCAGCAGTTTCGGGCAGGGGCGCTACACCTTC.

CDR3 DNA: TGTGCCAGCAGCTTGGGACAGGGGGTCTACGAGCAGTACTTC. Encoded protein: CASSLGQGVYEQYF. The rearrangement uses TRBV5-4 and TRBJ2-7; 9 bases are shared with TRBD1. The trim removed 0 bases at V and 3 bases at J, leaving 1 base unmatched. From germline, CDR1 is SGHNT and CDR2 YYREEE (reference sequence). There are 14 residues in the CDR3.

The V call is TRBV6-5, the J call TRBJ1-6, with D tentatively TRBD1 (5 bases). The germline CDR1 and CDR2 sequences are MNHEY and SVGAGI. Trimming removed 6 bases at V and 9 bases at J, with 12 bases between. The CDR3 sequence is 13 residues long. This chain's CDR3 is CASRMTAGSPLHF. In DNA, the CDR3 is TGTGCCAGCAGGATGACAGCGGGTTCACCCCTCCACTTT.

The chain recombines TRBV7-9 with TRBJ1-1; 7 bases line up with TRBD1. This CDR3 has 16 residues. Germline V gene sequence: CDR1 SEHNR, CDR2 FQNEAQ (reference sequence). Germline trimming cut 3 bases from V and 0 bases from J; bases unmatched to any gene: 7. The CDR3 loop is CASSFPQGGMNTEAFF. CDR3 DNA: TGTGCCAGCAGCTTTCCTCAGGGGGGAATGAACACTGAAGCTTTCTTT.

This clone was detected only a few times. The genes are TRBV5-4 and TRBJ1-1; D remains unclear. Trimming stripped 0 bases from V and 6 bases from J, with 9 bases between. This CDR3 contains 13 residues. CDR1 and CDR2 from the germline V gene are SGHNT and YYREEE (reference sequence). This CDR3 is CASSLEPGSEAFF. As DNA, the CDR3 is TGTGCCAGCAGCTTGGAACCCGGGTCTGAAGCTTTCTTT. The full variable domain, its missing parts supplied by reference TRBV5-4 and TRBJ1-1, is ETGVTQSPTHLIKTRGQQVTLRCSSQSGHNTVSWYQQALGQGPQFIFQYYREEENGRGNFPPRFSGLQFPNYSSELNVNALELDDSALYLCASSLEPGSEAFFGQGTRLTVV.

The V and J genes are TRBV7-9 and TRBJ2-6; the D gene is possibly TRBD2 (5 bases). The CDR3 is 19 residues long. The V end lost 2 bases, the J end lost 2 bases, and 19 bases lay between the germline ends. Looked up from germline, CDR1 is SEHNR and CDR2 is FQNEAQ (reference sequence). As DNA, the CDR3 is TGTGCCAGCAGCTTAAGATGGGGTTTCGGGGTTGCTGGGGCCAACGTCCTGACTTTC. Its translation: CASSLRWGFGVAGANVLTF.

The genes are TRBV7-9 and TRBJ2-3, with 7 bases aligning to TRBD2. Germline V gives CDR1 SEHNR, CDR2 FQNEAQ (reference sequence). This CDR3 region has 15 residues. Losses at the gene ends were 1 base for V and 2 bases for J; bases not matched to a gene: 3. The CDR3 is CASSLVGLTTDTQYF. The DNA for the CDR3 is TGTGCCAGCAGCTTAGTGGGACTAACCACAGATACGCAGTATTTT.